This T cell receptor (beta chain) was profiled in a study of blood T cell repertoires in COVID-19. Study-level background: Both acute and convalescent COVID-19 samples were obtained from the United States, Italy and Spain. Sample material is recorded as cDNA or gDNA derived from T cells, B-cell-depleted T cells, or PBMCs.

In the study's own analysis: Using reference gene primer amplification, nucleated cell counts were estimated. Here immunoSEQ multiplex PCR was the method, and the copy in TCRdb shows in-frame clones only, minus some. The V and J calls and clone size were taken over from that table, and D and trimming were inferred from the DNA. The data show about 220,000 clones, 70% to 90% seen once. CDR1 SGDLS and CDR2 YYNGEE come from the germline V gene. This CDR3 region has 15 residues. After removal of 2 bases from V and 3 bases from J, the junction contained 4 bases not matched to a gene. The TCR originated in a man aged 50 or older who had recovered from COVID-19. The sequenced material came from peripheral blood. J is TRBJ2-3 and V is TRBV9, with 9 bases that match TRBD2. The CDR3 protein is CASSVSGRNTDTQYF. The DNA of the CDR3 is TGTGCCAGCAGCGTTAGCGGGAGAAATACAGATACGCAGTATTTT.